The 7 T cell receptor beta chains given below trace back to one sample, sequenced in a study of CD4 T cells in relation to SARS-CoV-2 and coronaviruses. Produced via immunoSEQ multiplex PCR; TCRdb's table is partial and in-frame only. The data hold 30,000 to 45,000 clones, with 85% to 90% observed a single time. Sequences were obtained from memory CD4+ T cells from PBMCs. The receptors were sampled from an adult with COVID-19.

The genes are TRBV5-4 and TRBJ1-3; the match to TRBD1 covers 9 bases. V lost 4 bases, J lost 5 bases, and 4 bases stayed unmatched. The CDR3 is 14 residues long. Germline CDR1 SGHNT, CDR2 YYREEE (reference sequence). The chain's CDR3 is CASSGGQGRNTIYF. The CDR3 nucleotides are TGTGCCAGCAGCGGGGGACAGGGTAGAAACACCATATATTTT.

V usage is TRBV2 and J usage is TRBJ1-5, with D possibly being TRBD1 (5 bases). The CDR3 loop spans 16 amino acids. Looked up from germline, CDR1 is SNHLY and CDR2 is FYNNEI. V gave up 6 bases and J gave up 2 bases, with 17 bases separating them. CDR3 nucleotide sequence: TGTGCCAGCAGCGACAGACCTACCGGGCGCAATCAGCCCCAGCATTTT. This sequence encodes CASSDRPTGRNQPQHF.

This chain uses TRBV19 with TRBJ1-2; tentative D call: TRBD1 (6 bases). CDR3 length: 14 amino acids. Germline CDR1 reads LNHDA; CDR2 reads SQIVND (reference sequence). Trimming removed 6 bases from V and 2 bases from J, with 13 bases in between. The CDR3 loop reads CASRTRQENYGYTF. CDR3 sequence (DNA): TGTGCCAGTAGAACTCGACAGGAAAACTATGGCTACACCTTC.

This clone occurred once. V and J are TRBV4-1 and TRBJ2-7; D unresolved. The germline V and J ends were trimmed by 0 bases and 1 base, with 13 bases remaining between them. The CDR3 has 16 residues. Germline CDR1 and CDR2: MGHRA and YSYEKL. This chain's CDR3 is CASSQDQTARSYEQYF. The DNA for the CDR3 is TGCGCCAGCAGCCAAGACCAAACAGCGCGGTCCTACGAGCAGTACTTC.

The chain recombines TRBV7-9 with TRBJ1-2, with TRBD1 matching 8 bases. Germline trimming cut 5 bases from V and 6 bases from J; bases unmatched to any gene: 5. The germline CDR1 and CDR2 sequences are SEHNR and FQNEAQ (reference sequence). The CDR3 sequence is 13 residues long. CDR3 loop: CASSRQGMDGYTF. The CDR3 region has the DNA TGTGCCAGCAGCCGACAGGGGATGGATGGCTACACCTTC.

The rearrangement joins TRBV6-5 to TRBJ1-1; D unresolved. The length of the CDR3 is 11 residues. Between the trimmed V and J ends, which lost 7 bases and 4 bases, there was a span of 7 bases. Germline V CDR1 and CDR2: MNHEY, SVGAGI. CDR3 residues: CASNRGTEAFF. In DNA, the CDR3 is TGTGCCAGCAACCGTGGCACTGAAGCTTTCTTT.

The chain combines TRBV28 with TRBJ2-7; 9 nucleotides line up with TRBD1. Germline V lookup: CDR1 MDHEN, CDR2 SYDVKM. J lost 1 base, V lost 6 bases, and 7 bases had no gene match. CDR3 length: 15 amino acids. CDR3 protein: CASRTPGQGSYEQYF. Written as DNA, the CDR3 is TGTGCCAGCAGGACCCCGGGACAGGGTTCCTACGAGCAGTACTTC.